Following are 24 T cell receptor beta chains from one sample sequenced in a study of patients and donors after allogeneic stem cell transplantation. TCRdb independently ran MiXCR on the RT-PCR reads; one entry per CDR3 protein. The sample has 920,000 or so distinct CDR3 sequences, roughly 17% seen once. The sequenced sample was blood, either unsorted or a sorted T cell fraction (not recorded which). These receptors were obtained from a human donor who was either an allogeneic HSCT recipient or a stem cell or donor lymphocyte infusion donor (not recorded which). It is not recorded whose cells these are; they may come from a transplant donor.

This clonotype was seen a handful of times. The gene calls are TRBV12-3 or TRBV12-4 and TRBJ1-5; D possibly corresponds to TRBD1 (6 bases). V lost 0 bases to trimming and J lost 3 bases, with 12 bases between them. The CDR3 extends over 16 amino acids. The CDR3 here is CASSLAGGHDNQPQHF. CDR3 bases: TGTGCCAGCAGTTTAGCTGGGGGGCATGACAATCAGCCCCAGCATTTT.

This clonotype was counted between two and nine times. The J gene is TRBJ1-5, the V gene TRBV12-3 or TRBV12-4; perhaps TRBD1 as D (5 bases). The CDR3 runs 13 residues. V gave up 3 bases and J gave up 7 bases, with 10 bases separating them. CDR3 sequence (DNA): TGTGCCAGCAGTTTGCAACAGGAACAGCCCCAGCATTTT. Translated, it gives CASSLQQEQPQHF.

The chain uses TRBV20-1 and TRBJ2-4; tentative D call: TRBD1 (6 bases). Germline V gene data show CDR1 as DFQATT and CDR2 as SNEGSKA (reference sequence). The CDR3 totals 13 residues. The V gene lost 6 bases and the J gene lost 1 base, with 10 bases spanning the gap. The CDR3 DNA is TGCAGTGCCGTAGACAGGGCCAAAAACATTCAGTACTTC. Protein product: CSAVDRAKNIQYF.

The V and J genes are TRBV7-3 and TRBJ1-1; 7 bases align to TRBD1. V shed 5 bases, J shed 0 bases, and the junction held 6 bases outside the gene matches. The CDR3 totals 15 residues. Germline CDR1 reads SGHTA; CDR2 reads FQGTGA. CDR3 sequence reads: CASSPFGQVNTEAFF. CDR3 DNA sequence: TGTGCCAGCAGCCCATTTGGACAGGTGAACACTGAAGCTTTCTTT. Complete variable domain (other parts from reference TRBV7-3 and TRBJ1-1): GAGVSQTPSNKVTEKGKYVELRCDPISGHTALYWYRQSLGQGPEFLIYFQGTGAADDSGLPNDRFFAVRPEGSVSTLKIQRTERGDSAVYLCASSPFGQVNTEAFFGQGTRLTVV.

This clonotype was seen a handful of times. V usage is TRBV5-6 and J usage is TRBJ1-5, with 8 bases identical to TRBD1. Germline CDR1 reads SGHDT; CDR2 reads YYEEEE. Trimming at V came to 2 bases and at J to 6 bases, leaving 10 bases not matched to a gene. The CDR3 has 16 amino acids. CDR3 sequence reads: CASSFGITGTGQPQHF. CDR3 in DNA: TGTGCCAGCAGCTTTGGGATCACAGGGACAGGTCAGCCCCAGCATTTT.

The sample holds a few counts of this clonotype. V usage is TRBV18 and J usage is TRBJ1-1; D uncertain. The CDR3 is 15 residues long. Trimming removed 1 base at V and 2 bases at J, with 11 bases between. Germline CDR1 and CDR2: KGHSH and LQKENI. The CDR3 DNA is TGTGCCAGCTCACCACAGGGAGGGTCTAACACTGAAGCTTTCTTT. It is translated as CASSPQGGSNTEAFF.

The chain links TRBV7-7 to TRBJ2-1, with 16 bases fitting TRBD2. Germline V gene data show CDR1 as SSHAT and CDR2 as FNYEAQ (reference sequence). The CDR3 loop spans 19 amino acids. Trimming took 0 bases from V and 0 from J; bases not matched to a gene: 2. The CDR3 protein is CASSLAGTSGRDSYNEQFF. The DNA for the CDR3 is TGTGCCAGCAGCTTAGCCGGGACTAGCGGGAGGGACTCCTACAATGAGCAGTTCTTC.

V is TRBV3-1 and J is TRBJ2-4, with 9 bases fitting TRBD1. There are 19 residues in the CDR3. With V trimmed by 0 bases and J by 1 base, 10 bases remained unmatched. Per the germline V gene, CDR1 is LGHDT and CDR2 is YNNKEL (reference sequence). CDR3 DNA: TGTGCCAGCAGCCAAGATGGGACAGGGCTATTGATCGCCAAAAACATTCAGTACTTC. Translated, it gives CASSQDGTGLLIAKNIQYF.

This clonotype has just a few counts. The gene calls are TRBV27 and TRBJ1-6, with 7 bases fitting TRBD1. Germline lookup yields CDR1 MNHEY and CDR2 SMNVEV (reference sequence). The CDR3 extends over 16 amino acids. V lost 5 bases, J lost 7 bases, and 11 bases stayed unmatched. The CDR3 DNA reads TGTGCCAGCAGTAGCCCGCCGGGACAGAGAAATTCACCCCTCCACTTT. The encoded protein is CASSSPPGQRNSPLHF.

This chain links TRBV4-2 with TRBJ2-3; 16 bases align to TRBD2. With V trimmed by 1 base and J by 4 bases, 11 bases remained unmatched. The germline V gene has CDR1 LGHNA and CDR2 YNFKEQ. The CDR3 has 20 amino acids. The CDR3 protein is CASSQVGTSGGGAGADTQYF. The CDR3, as DNA: TGTGCCAGCAGCCAAGTCGGGACTAGCGGGGGGGGTGCGGGCGCAGATACGCAGTATTTT.

This sequence joins TRBV20-1 and TRBJ2-5; perhaps TRBD2 as D (6 bases). V was cut by 6 bases and J by 2 bases, with 19 bases left in between. The CDR3 contains 15 residues. Germline loops: CDR1 DFQATT, CDR2 SNEGSKA (reference sequence). The CDR3 DNA reads TGCAGTGCACGTGGGAGGACTGTACGGCAAGAGACCCAGTACTTC. Its translation: CSARGRTVRQETQYF.

The CDR3 nucleotides are TGTGCCAGCAGCTTAGCGAGAACAAAGACGGGCTCACCCCTCCACTTT. It translates to CASSLARTKTGSPLHF. The chain combines TRBV7-2 with TRBJ1-6; D is unresolved. Germline-derived CDR1 and CDR2 are SGHTA and FQGNSA. This CDR3 contains 16 residues. The V gene lost 0 bases and the J gene lost 10 bases, with 16 bases spanning the gap. The entire variable domain, with the rest obtained from reference TRBV7-2 and TRBJ1-6, is as follows: GAGVSQSPSNKVTEKGKDVELRCDPISGHTALYWYRQSLGQGLEFLIYFQGNSAPDKSGLPSDRFSAERTGGSVSTLTIQRTQQEDSAVYLCASSLARTKTGSPLHFGNGTRLTVT.

This sequence joins TRBV29-1 and TRBJ1-3; 8 bases line up with TRBD1. Losses at the gene ends were 6 bases for V and 1 base for J; bases not matched to a gene: 5. Germline assignment: CDR1 SQVTM and CDR2 ANQGSEA. CDR3 length equals 14 residues. The CDR3 DNA follows: TGCAGCGTGTCCGGGACAGGATCTGGAAACACCATATATTTT. This gives the protein CSVSGTGSGNTIYF.

This clonotype occurred a few times. This sequence joins TRBV20-1 and TRBJ1-1; D perhaps matches TRBD1 (6 bases). The V gene lost 3 bases and the J gene lost 6 bases, with 14 bases spanning the gap. This CDR3 is 13 amino acids long. CDR1 is DFQATT, CDR2 SNEGSKA, per germline (reference sequence). Written as DNA, the CDR3 is TGCAGTGCTAGCCGACAGGTGGAATCTGAAGCTTTCTTT. Its protein product is CSASRQVESEAFF.

The chain couples TRBV20-1 to TRBJ2-2; 7 bases fit TRBD2. Germline assignment: CDR1 DFQATT and CDR2 SNEGSKA (reference sequence). Unmatched junction bases numbered 6, after V lost 2 bases and J lost 6 bases. The CDR3 totals 14 residues. In DNA form, the CDR3 reads TGCAGTGCTAGAAGAGCGCTAGCGGCCGGGGAGCTGTTTTTT. This sequence encodes CSARRALAAGELFF.

This clonotype has just one count. The chain combines TRBV9 with TRBJ2-3, with unresolved D. The CDR3 spans 12 residues. CDR1 is SGDLS, CDR2 YYNGEE, per germline. Trimming removed 0 bases from V and 7 bases from J, with 6 bases in between. The CDR3 DNA reads TGTGCCAGCAGCGTAGACTCGAATACGCAGTATTTT. This encodes CASSVDSNTQYF.

This rearrangement joins TRBV18 to TRBJ2-4; D call uncertain. Deletions cut 8 bases from V and 5 bases from J, with 13 bases between. The length of the CDR3 is 13 residues. Germline-derived CDR1 and CDR2 are KGHSH and LQKENI. For the CDR3, the DNA is TGTGCCAGCGCCACCAAGCCAGAAAACATTCAGTACTTC. Protein product: CASATKPENIQYF.

V is TRBV20-1 and J is TRBJ1-5; no definite D call. The V gene lost 3 bases and the J gene lost 6 bases, with 9 bases spanning the gap. CDR3 length: 12 amino acids. Germline values: CDR1 DFQATT, CDR2 SNEGSKA (reference sequence). CDR3 protein: CSASGEGQPQHF. Here the CDR3 DNA reads TGCAGTGCTAGTGGGGAGGGTCAGCCCCAGCATTTT.

This clonotype was seen a handful of times. The chain recombines TRBV9 with TRBJ2-1, with 7 nucleotides matching TRBD2. The CDR3 length is 16 residues. Germline-derived CDR1 and CDR2 are SGDLS and YYNGEE. Losses at the gene ends were 3 bases for V and 10 bases for J; bases not matched to a gene: 16. The CDR3 bases are TGTGCCAGCAGCGCAGTGTTCGCGGGAGACCCACGGGAGCAGTTCTTC. Translating it yields CASSAVFAGDPREQFF.

This clonotype was seen a handful of times. The chain is built from TRBV12-3 or TRBV12-4 and TRBJ2-6; TRBD1 might be the D (6 bases). V was trimmed by 10 bases and J by 0 bases, leaving 19 bases between them. The CDR3 loop spans 17 amino acids. CDR3 in amino acids: CAIRGPTGPSGANVLTF. The DNA of the CDR3 is TGTGCCATCCGGGGACCTACAGGGCCCTCTGGGGCCAACGTCCTGACTTTC.

In its sample, this clonotype was seen a few times. The chain employs TRBV20-1 and TRBJ1-6; no clear D. The CDR3 consists of 14 residues. V was pared by 3 bases and J by 2 bases, with 8 bases between. Germline CDR1 and CDR2: DFQATT and SNEGSKA (reference sequence). CDR3 DNA sequence: TGCAGTGCTAGGGAAGGGACCTATAATTCACCCCTCCACTTT. Its translation: CSAREGTYNSPLHF.

In this sample, this clonotype turned up a few times. For the CDR3, the DNA is TGTGCCAGTAGTATAGATCGGTCCGCCCTTAATCAGCCCCAGCATTTT. This encodes CASSIDRSALNQPQHF. V gene TRBV19 combines with J gene TRBJ1-5, with no clear D. Trimming removed 0 bases at V and 4 bases at J, with 13 bases between. Germline V gene data show CDR1 as LNHDA and CDR2 as SQIVND (reference sequence). The CDR3 extends over 16 amino acids.

This rearrangement joins TRBV7-9 to TRBJ1-2, with 7 bases identical to TRBD1. The CDR3 loop spans 15 amino acids. The J segment lost 5 bases and the V segment lost 4 bases, leaving 10 bases of the junction unmatched. Germline V gene data show CDR1 as SEHNR and CDR2 as FQNEAQ (reference sequence). The CDR3 here is CASSSNRGTVYGYTF. Written as DNA, the CDR3 is TGTGCCAGCAGCTCGAACAGGGGCACCGTTTATGGCTACACCTTC.

The chain recombines TRBV7-2 with TRBJ1-2; D unclear. The CDR3 length is 12 residues. Germline values: CDR1 SGHTA, CDR2 FQGNSA. V dropped 8 bases and J dropped 4 bases, with 11 bases sitting between them. Here the CDR3 DNA reads TGTGCCAGCCGAACAGCGAGCTATGGCTACACCTTC. Its protein product is CASRTASYGYTF.